This T cell receptor (beta chain) stems from a study of T cell responses to AZD1222 COVID-19 vaccine. Study findings and constraints: Regions 160-218 and 743-854 dominated among vaccine-associated CD4 TCRs spanning spike. Baseline seropositivity characterized only a handful of AZD1222 recipients. Unmutated variant regions are reportedly the target of nearly half of TCRs that are spike-specific. With two AZD1222 doses given, Spike-specific TCR breadth and depth both rose.

CDR3 length equals 15 residues. CDR1 is SGHDN and CDR2 is FVKESK in the germline V gene. V gave up 5 bases and J gave up 9 bases; unmatched junction bases: 7. Details on this clone: Antigen specificity is unknown.

Using immunoSEQ multiplex PCR, the repertoire was profiled, and TCRdb retains in-frame clones only, with some absent. The sample holds tens of thousands of clones, approximately 90% seen once. The source is an adult in good health. This rearrangement joins TRBV14 to TRBJ2-1; TRBD2 aligns across 13 bases. Source: peripheral blood, taken on day 0 of MenACWY control vaccination. The CDR3 loop is CASSARLAGGGEQFF. The CDR3 DNA reads as TGTGCCAGCAGCGCTCGACTAGCGGGAGGTGGTGAGCAGTTCTTC.